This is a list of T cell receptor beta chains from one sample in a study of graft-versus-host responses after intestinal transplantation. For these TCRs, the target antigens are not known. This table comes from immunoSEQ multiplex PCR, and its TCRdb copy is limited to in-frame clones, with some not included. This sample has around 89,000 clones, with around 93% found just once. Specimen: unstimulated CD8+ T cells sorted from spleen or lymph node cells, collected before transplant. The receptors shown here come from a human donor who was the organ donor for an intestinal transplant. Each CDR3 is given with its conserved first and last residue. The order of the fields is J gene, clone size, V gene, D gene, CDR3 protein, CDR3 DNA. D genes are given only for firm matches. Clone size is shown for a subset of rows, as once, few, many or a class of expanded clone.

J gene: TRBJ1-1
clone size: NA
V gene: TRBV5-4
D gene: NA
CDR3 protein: CASSLRGGTEAFF
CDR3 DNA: TGTGCCAGCAGCCTAAGGGGGGGTACTGAAGCTTTCTTT

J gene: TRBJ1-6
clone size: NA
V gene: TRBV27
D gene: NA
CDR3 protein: CASRGSGSPLHF
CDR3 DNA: TGTGCCAGCAGGGGTTCGGGTTCACCCCTCCACTTT

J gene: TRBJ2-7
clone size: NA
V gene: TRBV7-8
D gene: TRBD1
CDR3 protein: CASSERQGTYEQYF
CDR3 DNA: TGTGCCAGCAGCGAACGACAGGGAACCTACGAGCAGTACTTC

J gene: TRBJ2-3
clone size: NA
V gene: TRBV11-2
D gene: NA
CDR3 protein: CASSFASATDTQYF
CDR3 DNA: TGTGCCAGCAGCTTTGCTAGCGCCACAGATACGCAGTATTTT

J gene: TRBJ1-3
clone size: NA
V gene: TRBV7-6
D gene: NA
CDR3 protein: CASSFSGTPSGNTIYF
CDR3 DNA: TGTGCCAGCAGCTTTTCCGGGACACCCTCTGGAAACACCATATATTTT

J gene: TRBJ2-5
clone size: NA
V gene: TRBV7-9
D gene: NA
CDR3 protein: CASSLSLTAAETQYF
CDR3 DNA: TGTGCCAGCAGCTTAAGCTTAACGGCGGCGGAGACCCAGTACTTC

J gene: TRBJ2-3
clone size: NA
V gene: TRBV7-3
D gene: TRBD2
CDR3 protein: CASSLRSAGGTDTQYF
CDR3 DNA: TGTGCCAGCAGCTTAAGGTCCGCGGGGGGCACAGATACGCAGTATTTT

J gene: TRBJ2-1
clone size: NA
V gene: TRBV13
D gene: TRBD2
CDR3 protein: CASSLGGGAHEQFF
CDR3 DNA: TGTGCCAGCAGCTTAGGCGGGGGGGCCCATGAGCAGTTCTTC

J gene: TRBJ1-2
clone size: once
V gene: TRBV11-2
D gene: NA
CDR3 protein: CASSLYHGQSDGYTF
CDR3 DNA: TGTGCCAGCAGCTTATATCACGGACAGTCGGATGGCTACACCTTC

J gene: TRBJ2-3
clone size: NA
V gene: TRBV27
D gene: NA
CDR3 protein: CASSLGLTQYF
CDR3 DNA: TGTGCCAGCAGTTTAGGGCTTACGCAGTATTTT

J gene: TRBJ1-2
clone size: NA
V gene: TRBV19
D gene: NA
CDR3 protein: CASPRAGVQEIGYTF
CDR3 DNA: TGTGCCAGTCCGAGGGCTGGGGTACAAGAGATCGGCTACACCTTC

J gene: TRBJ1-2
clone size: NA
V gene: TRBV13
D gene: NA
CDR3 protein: CASSPRGGASWSDGYTF
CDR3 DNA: TGTGCCAGCAGCCCCAGAGGGGGGGCTAGCTGGTCGGATGGCTACACCTTC

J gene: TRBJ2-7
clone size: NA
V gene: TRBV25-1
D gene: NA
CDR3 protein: CASSELGQSTYEQYF
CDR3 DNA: TGTGCCAGCAGTGAGCTTGGACAGTCCACCTACGAGCAGTACTTC

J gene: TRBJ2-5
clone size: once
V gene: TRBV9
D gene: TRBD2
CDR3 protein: CASSVGSSGGRWEEQYF
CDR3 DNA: TGTGCCAGCAGCGTTGGGTCTAGCGGGGGCCGCTGGGAGGAGCAGTACTTC

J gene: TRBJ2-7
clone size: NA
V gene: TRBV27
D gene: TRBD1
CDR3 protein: CASSLGTGVNEQYF
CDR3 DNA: TGTGCCAGCAGTTTAGGGACAGGGGTTAACGAGCAGTACTTC

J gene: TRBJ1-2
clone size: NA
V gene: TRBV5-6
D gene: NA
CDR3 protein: CASSLPPGVLVVDYGYTF
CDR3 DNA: TGTGCCAGCAGCTTGCCCCCCGGGGTTCTAGTTGTGGACTATGGCTACACCTTC

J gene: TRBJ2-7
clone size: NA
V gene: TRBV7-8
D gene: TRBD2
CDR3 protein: CASSAGLAGGYYEQYF
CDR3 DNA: TGTGCCAGCAGCGCCGGACTAGCGGGGGGGTACTACGAGCAGTACTTC

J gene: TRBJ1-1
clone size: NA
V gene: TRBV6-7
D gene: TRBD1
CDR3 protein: CASSYPRQGMNTEAFF
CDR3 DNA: TGTGCCAGCAGTTACCCCCGACAGGGGATGAACACTGAAGCTTTCTTT

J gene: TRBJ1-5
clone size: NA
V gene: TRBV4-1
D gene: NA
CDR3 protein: CASRRLTGNSNQPQHF
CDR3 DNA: TGCGCCAGCCGTCGCCTAACAGGGAATAGCAATCAGCCCCAGCATTTT

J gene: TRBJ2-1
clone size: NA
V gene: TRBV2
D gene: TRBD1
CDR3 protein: CAVPGQGYNEQFF
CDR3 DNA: TGTGCCGTACCGGGACAGGGATACAATGAGCAGTTCTTC

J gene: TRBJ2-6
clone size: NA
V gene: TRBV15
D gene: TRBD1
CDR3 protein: CATSRPVDRAGWGANVLTF
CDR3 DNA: TGTGCCACCAGCAGACCGGTCGACAGGGCAGGGTGGGGGGCCAACGTCCTGACTTTC

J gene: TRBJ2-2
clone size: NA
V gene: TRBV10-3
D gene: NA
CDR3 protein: CAIPGGAVGELFF
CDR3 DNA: TGTGCCATCCCTGGGGGGGCTGTCGGGGAGCTGTTTTTT

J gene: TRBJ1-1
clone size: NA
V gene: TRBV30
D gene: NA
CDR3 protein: CASGGPGGTEAFF
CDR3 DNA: TGTGCCTCGGGCGGACCGGGGGGGACTGAAGCTTTCTTT

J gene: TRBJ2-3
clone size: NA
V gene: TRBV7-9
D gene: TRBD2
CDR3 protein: CASSSSGGAVDTQYF
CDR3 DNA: TGTGCCAGCAGTTCTAGCGGGGGGGCGGTGGATACGCAGTATTTT

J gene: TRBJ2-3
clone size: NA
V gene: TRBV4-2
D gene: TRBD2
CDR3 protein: CASSQDELAGQYF
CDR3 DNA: TGTGCCAGCAGCCAAGATGAACTAGCGGGGCAGTATTTT

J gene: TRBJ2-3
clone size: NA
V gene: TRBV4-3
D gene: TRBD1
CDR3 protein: CASSQGGQARTDTQYF
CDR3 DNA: TGCGCCAGCAGCCAAGGGGGACAGGCCCGCACAGATACGCAGTATTTT

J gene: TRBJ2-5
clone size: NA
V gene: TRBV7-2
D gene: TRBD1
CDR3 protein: CASSLGQGAGETQYF
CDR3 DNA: TGTGCCAGCAGCTTGGGACAGGGGGCTGGGGAGACCCAGTACTTC

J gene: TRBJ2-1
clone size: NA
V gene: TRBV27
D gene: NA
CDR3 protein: CASSLSRGSYNEQFF
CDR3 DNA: TGTGCCAGCAGTTTATCCAGGGGCTCATACAATGAGCAGTTCTTC

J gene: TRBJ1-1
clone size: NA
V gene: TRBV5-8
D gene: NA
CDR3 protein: CASSYTVAGIFTEAFF
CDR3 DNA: TGTGCCAGCAGCTATACCGTGGCGGGGATTTTTACTGAAGCTTTCTTT

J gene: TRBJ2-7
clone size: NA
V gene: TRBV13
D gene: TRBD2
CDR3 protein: CASTIGTTYEQYF
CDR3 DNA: TGTGCCAGCACCATCGGGACTACCTACGAGCAGTACTTC

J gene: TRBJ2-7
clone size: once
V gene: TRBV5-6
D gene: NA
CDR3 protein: CASSLGGIGGPGYEQYF
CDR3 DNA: TGTGCCAGCAGCTTGGGGGGGATCGGGGGGCCCGGCTACGAGCAGTACTTC

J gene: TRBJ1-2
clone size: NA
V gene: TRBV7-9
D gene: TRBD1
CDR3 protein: CASSTGTGQNYGYTF
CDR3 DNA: TGTGCCAGCAGCACGGGGACAGGGCAAAACTATGGCTACACCTTC

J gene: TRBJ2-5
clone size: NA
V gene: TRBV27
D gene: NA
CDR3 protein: CASSFGNPETQYF
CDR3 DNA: TGTGCCAGCAGTTTCGGGAATCCGGAGACCCAGTACTTC

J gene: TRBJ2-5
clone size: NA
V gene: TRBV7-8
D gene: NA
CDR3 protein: CASSRRTEEETQYF
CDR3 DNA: TGTGCCAGCAGCCGACGGACAGAAGAAGAGACCCAGTACTTC

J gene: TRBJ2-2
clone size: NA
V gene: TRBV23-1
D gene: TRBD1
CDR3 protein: CASSQPGTGGTGELFF
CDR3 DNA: TGCGCCAGCAGTCAGCCCGGGACAGGGGGCACCGGGGAGCTGTTTTTT

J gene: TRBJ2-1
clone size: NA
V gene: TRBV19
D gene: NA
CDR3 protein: CASSGVEGKQFF
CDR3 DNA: TGTGCCAGTAGTGGGGTAGAGGGTAAGCAGTTCTTC

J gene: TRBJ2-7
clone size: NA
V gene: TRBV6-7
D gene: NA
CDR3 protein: CASRRHKRAPYEQYF
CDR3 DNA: TGTGCCAGCCGCCGACACAAGCGGGCCCCCTACGAGCAGTACTTC

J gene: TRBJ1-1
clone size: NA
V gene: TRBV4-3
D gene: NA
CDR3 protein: CASSQDGDGGTEAFF
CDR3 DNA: TGCGCCAGCAGCCAAGATGGGGACGGGGGCACTGAAGCTTTCTTT

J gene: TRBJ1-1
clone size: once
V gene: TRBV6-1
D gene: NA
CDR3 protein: CASSEPGMYTEAFF
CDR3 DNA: TGTGCCAGCAGTGAACCAGGGATGTACACTGAAGCTTTCTTT

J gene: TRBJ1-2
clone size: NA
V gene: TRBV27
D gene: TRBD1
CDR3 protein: CASRKTGGGYTF
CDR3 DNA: TGTGCCAGCAGAAAGACAGGGGGAGGCTACACCTTC

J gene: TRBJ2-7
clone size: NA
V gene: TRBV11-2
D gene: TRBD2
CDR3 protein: CASSSLAGELYEQYF
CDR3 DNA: TGTGCCAGCAGCTCACTAGCGGGGGAACTCTACGAGCAGTACTTC

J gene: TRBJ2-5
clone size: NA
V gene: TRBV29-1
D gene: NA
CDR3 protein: CSVEGRSFETQYF
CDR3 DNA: TGCAGCGTTGAGGGCAGAAGTTTTGAGACCCAGTACTTC

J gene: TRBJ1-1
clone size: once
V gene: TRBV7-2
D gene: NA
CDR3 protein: CASSSQTGMNTEAFF
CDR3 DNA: TGTGCCAGCAGCTCACAGACGGGGATGAACACTGAAGCTTTCTTT

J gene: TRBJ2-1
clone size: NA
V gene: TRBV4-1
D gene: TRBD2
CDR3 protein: CASSPLGGANEQFF
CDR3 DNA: TGCGCCAGCAGCCCCCTCGGGGGGGCCAATGAGCAGTTCTTC

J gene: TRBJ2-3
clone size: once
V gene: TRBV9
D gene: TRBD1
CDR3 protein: CASSPRQGDRDTQYF
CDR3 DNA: TGTGCCAGCAGCCCCCGACAGGGCGATCGGGATACGCAGTATTTT

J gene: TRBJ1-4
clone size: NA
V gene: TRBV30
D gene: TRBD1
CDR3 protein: CAWVHRGGEKLFF
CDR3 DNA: TGTGCCTGGGTCCACAGGGGGGGTGAAAAACTGTTTTTT